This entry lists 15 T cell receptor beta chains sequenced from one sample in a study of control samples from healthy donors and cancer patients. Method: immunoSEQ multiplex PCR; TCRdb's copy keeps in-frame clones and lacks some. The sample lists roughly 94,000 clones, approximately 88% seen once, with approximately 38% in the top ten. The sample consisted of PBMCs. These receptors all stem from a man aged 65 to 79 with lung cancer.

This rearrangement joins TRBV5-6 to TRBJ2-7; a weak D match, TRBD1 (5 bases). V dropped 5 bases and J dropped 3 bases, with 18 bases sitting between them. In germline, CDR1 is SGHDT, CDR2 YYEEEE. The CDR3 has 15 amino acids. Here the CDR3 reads CASRDRQTQNYEQYF. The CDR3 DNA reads TGTGCCAGCAGGGATCGACAGACCCAAAACTACGAGCAGTACTTC. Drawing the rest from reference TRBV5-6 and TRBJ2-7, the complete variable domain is DAGVTQSPTHLIKTRGQQVTLRCSPKSGHDTVSWYQQALGQGPQFIFQYYEEEERQRGNFPDRFSGHQFPNYSSELNVNALLLGDSALYLCASRDRQTQNYEQYFGPGTRLTVT.

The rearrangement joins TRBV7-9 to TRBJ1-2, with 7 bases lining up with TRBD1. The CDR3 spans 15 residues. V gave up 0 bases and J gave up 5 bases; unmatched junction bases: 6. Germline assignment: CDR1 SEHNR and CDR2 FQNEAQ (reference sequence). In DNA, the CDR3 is TGTGCCAGCAGCTTAGCGGGCAGGGGGGGATATGGCTACACCTTC. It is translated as CASSLAGRGGYGYTF.

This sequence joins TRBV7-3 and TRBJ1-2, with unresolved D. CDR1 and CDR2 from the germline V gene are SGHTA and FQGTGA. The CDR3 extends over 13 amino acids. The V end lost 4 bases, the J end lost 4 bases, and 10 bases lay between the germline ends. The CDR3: CASSSRAAYGYTF. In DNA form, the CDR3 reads TGTGCCAGCAGCTCGCGTGCAGCCTATGGCTACACCTTC.

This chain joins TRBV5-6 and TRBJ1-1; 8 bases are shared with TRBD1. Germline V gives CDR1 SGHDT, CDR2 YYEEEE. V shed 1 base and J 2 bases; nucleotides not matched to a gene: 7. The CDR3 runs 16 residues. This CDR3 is CASSLLVGQGNTEAFF. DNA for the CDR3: TGTGCCAGCAGCTTGTTAGTCGGACAGGGTAACACTGAAGCTTTCTTT.

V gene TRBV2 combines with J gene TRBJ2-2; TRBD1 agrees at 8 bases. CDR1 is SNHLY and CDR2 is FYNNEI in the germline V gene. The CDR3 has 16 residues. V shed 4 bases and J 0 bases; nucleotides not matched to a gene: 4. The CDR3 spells CASSGDRPPNTGELFF. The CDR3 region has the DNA TGTGCCAGCAGTGGGGACAGGCCGCCGAACACCGGGGAGCTGTTTTTT.

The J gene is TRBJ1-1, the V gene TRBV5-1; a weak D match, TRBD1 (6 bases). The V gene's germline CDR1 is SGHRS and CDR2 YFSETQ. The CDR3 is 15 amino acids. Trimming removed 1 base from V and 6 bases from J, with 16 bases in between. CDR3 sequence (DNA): TGCGCCAGCAGCTTGACTACAGGGATCAGCGCTGAAGCTTTCTTT. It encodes CASSLTTGISAEAFF. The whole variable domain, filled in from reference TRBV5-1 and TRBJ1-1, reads KAGVTQTPRYLIKTRGQQVTLSCSPISGHRSVSWYQQTPGQGLQFLFEYFSETQRNKGNFPGRFSGRQFSNSRSEMNVSTLELGDSALYLCASSLTTGISAEAFFGQGTRLTVV.

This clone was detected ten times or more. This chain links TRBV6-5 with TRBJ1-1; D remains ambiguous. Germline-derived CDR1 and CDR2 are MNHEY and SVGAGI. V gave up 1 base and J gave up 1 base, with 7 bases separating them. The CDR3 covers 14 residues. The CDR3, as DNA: TGTGCCAGCAGTTACTACACCGCGAACACTGAAGCTTTCTTT. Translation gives CASSYYTANTEAFF.

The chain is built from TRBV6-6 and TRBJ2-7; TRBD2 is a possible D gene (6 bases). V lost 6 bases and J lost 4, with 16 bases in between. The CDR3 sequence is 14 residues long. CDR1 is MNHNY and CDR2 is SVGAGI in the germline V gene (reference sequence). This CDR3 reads CASREPGLGYEQYF. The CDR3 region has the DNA TGTGCCAGCAGGGAGCCGGGACTGGGGTACGAGCAGTACTTC.

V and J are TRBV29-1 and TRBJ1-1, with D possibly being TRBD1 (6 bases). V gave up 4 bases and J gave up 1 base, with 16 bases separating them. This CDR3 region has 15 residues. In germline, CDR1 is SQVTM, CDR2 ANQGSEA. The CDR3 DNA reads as TGCAGCGTTGCCGCGCAGGGAGGGGGGAACACTGAAGCTTTCTTT. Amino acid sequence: CSVAAQGGGNTEAFF.

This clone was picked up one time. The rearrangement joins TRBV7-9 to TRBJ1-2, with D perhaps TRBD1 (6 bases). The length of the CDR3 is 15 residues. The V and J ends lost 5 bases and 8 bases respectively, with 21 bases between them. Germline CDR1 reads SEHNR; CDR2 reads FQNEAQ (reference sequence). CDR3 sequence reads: CASSVDRKGPVGYTF. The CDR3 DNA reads TGTGCCAGCAGCGTGGACAGAAAGGGACCTGTGGGCTACACCTTC.

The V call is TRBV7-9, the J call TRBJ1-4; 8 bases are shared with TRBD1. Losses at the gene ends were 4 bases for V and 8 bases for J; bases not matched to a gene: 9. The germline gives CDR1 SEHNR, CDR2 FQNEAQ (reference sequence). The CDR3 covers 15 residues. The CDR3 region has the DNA TGTGCCAGCAGCTCTCCGGGACAGGCTGGCGAAAAACTGTTTTTT. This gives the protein CASSSPGQAGEKLFF.

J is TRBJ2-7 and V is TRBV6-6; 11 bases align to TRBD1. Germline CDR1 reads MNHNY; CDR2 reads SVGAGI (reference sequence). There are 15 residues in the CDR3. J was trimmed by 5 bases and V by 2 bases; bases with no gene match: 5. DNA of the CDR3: TGTGCCAGCAGTTACCGGGACAGGGGGAGGCACGAGCAGTACTTC. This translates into CASSYRDRGRHEQYF.

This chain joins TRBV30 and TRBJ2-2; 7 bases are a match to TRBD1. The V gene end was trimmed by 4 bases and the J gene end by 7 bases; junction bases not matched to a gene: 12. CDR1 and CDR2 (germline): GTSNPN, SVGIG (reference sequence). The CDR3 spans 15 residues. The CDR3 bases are TGTGCCTGGACCCCCAGGGGGTTCAGGAACGGGGAGCTGTTTTTT. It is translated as CAWTPRGFRNGELFF.

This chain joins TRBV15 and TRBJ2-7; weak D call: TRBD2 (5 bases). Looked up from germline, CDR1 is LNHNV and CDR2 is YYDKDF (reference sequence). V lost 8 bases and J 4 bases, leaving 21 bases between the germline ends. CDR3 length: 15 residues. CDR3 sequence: CATGPAGPSSYEQYF. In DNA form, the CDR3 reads TGTGCCACCGGACCGGCGGGTCCCTCCTCTTACGAGCAGTACTTC.

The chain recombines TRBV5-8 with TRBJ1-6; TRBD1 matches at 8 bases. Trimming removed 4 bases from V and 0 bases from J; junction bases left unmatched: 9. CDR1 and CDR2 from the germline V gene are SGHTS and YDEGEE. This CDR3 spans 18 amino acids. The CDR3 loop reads CASSADRDFSSYNSPLHF. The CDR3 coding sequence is TGTGCCAGCAGCGCGGACAGGGACTTTAGCTCCTATAATTCACCCCTCCACTTT.